This entry describes one T cell receptor (beta chain). Its antigen is unknown. This sample was included in a study of cytomegalovirus exposure and HLA in healthy donors. Study-wide context: The 120 or so validation repertoires matched the roughly 700 first-cohort repertoires in platform, a later analysis reported.

Study-level findings and limits: Subsequent analysis revealed that first-cohort TCR clusters tended to co-occur in the roughly 120 validation repertoires.

Germline lookup yields CDR1 SGDLS and CDR2 YYNGEE. This CDR3 has 13 amino acids. Trimming took 4 bases from V and 7 from J; bases not matched to a gene: 8. Libraries were prepared by immunoSEQ multiplex PCR; TCRdb keeps only in-frame clonotypes and omits some of them. The repertoire consists of about 150,000 clones, with roughly 92% occurring once and the leading ten covering 0.6% to 0.8%. Material: PBMCs. The receptor comes from a man aged 18-30 years in good health and CMV-seronegative. The chain employs TRBV9 and TRBJ2-7; TRBD1 matches at 7 bases. Written as DNA, the CDR3 is TGTGCCAGCAGCCCAACAGGGGTAGGTGAGCAGTACTTC. The encoded protein is CASSPTGVGEQYF.